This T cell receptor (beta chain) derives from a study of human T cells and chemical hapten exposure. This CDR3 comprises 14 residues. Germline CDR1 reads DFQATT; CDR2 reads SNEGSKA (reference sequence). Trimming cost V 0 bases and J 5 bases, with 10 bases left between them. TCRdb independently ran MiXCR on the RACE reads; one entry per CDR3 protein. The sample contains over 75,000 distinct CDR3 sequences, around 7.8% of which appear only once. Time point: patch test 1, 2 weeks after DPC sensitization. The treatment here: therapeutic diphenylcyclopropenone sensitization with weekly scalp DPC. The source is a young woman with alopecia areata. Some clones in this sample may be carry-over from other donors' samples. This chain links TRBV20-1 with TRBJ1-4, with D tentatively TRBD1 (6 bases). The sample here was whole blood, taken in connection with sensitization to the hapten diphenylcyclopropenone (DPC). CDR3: CSARDHQGNEKLFF. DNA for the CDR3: TGCAGTGCTAGAGATCACCAGGGGAATGAAAAACTGTTTTTT.